The next 13 T cell receptor beta chains were all read from a single sample in a study of technical replicates of blood from a handful of donors. Sequencing was performed with immunoSEQ multiplex PCR; in TCRdb, only in-frame clones are kept and a portion is missing. The sample lists over 45,000 clones; more than 85% were seen once. Material: PBMCs. These receptors were taken from a human donor in good health. Some clones in this sample may be carry-over from other donors' samples.

This clone is a singleton in its sample. This sequence joins TRBV4-1 and TRBJ2-1; 7 bases are a match to TRBD1. V lost 5 bases, J lost 0 bases, and 4 bases stayed unmatched. The length of the CDR3 is 15 residues. The germline V gene has CDR1 MGHRA and CDR2 YSYEKL. The CDR3: CASSGQAGSYNEQFF. For the CDR3, the DNA is TGCGCCAGCAGCGGACAGGCTGGCTCCTACAATGAGCAGTTCTTC.

The chain recombines TRBV7-9 with TRBJ2-1; perhaps TRBD2 as D (5 bases). CDR1 is SEHNR and CDR2 is FQNEAQ in the germline V gene (reference sequence). The CDR3 is 13 amino acids. V gave up 0 bases and J gave up 8 bases, with 8 bases separating them. The CDR3 loop reads CASSLALEDEQFF. In DNA form, the CDR3 reads TGTGCCAGCAGCTTAGCGTTGGAGGATGAGCAGTTCTTC. Supplemented by reference TRBV7-9 and TRBJ2-1, the full variable domain reads DTGVSQNPRHKITKRGQNVTFRCDPISEHNRLYWYRQTLGQGPEFLTYFQNEAQLEKSRLLSDRFSAERPKGSFSTLEIQRTEQGDSAMYLCASSLALEDEQFFGPGTRLTVL.

The CDR3 bases are TGCGCCAGCAGCCCACTGCCGGGACTAGCGGCGGGCGATTGGGTCGGCATTCAGTACTTC. This codes for CASSPLPGLAAGDWVGIQYF. The V gene is TRBV4-1, the J gene TRBJ2-4; 11 bases fit TRBD2. Germline V CDR1 and CDR2: MGHRA, YSYEKL. The V and J ends lost 4 bases and 9 bases, in that order; junction bases with no gene match: 23. The CDR3 runs 20 residues.

This rearrangement joins TRBV7-2 to TRBJ1-1, with 8 bases fitting TRBD1. Germline trimming cut 0 bases from V and 4 bases from J; bases unmatched to any gene: 10. From germline, CDR1 is SGHTA and CDR2 FQGNSA. The CDR3 has 17 residues. This CDR3 is CASSLAPGQGAGTEAFF. As DNA, the CDR3 is TGTGCCAGCAGCTTAGCCCCCGGACAGGGAGCCGGCACTGAAGCTTTCTTT.

This chain connects TRBV2 to TRBJ1-1; perhaps TRBD1 as D (6 bases). The CDR3 is 15 residues long. V dropped 2 bases and J dropped 5 bases, with 15 bases sitting between them. From germline, CDR1 is SNHLY and CDR2 FYNNEI. In DNA, the CDR3 is TGTGCCAGCAGTGAATTTATTTCAGGGGCAACTGAAGCTTTCTTT. It specifies CASSEFISGATEAFF.

The V call is TRBV30, the J call TRBJ1-5, with TRBD1 matching 7 bases. The germline V gene has CDR1 GTSNPN and CDR2 SVGIG (reference sequence). The CDR3 extends over 14 amino acids. V trimming: 1 base; J trimming: 3 bases; junction bases outside the gene matches: 3. The CDR3 loop is CAWSGGQNNQPQHF. The DNA of the CDR3 is TGTGCCTGGAGTGGGGGACAGAACAATCAGCCCCAGCATTTT.

The chain couples TRBV29-1 to TRBJ2-5; maybe TRBD2 (5 bases). The CDR3 totals 14 residues. Trimming left V 4 bases short and J 7 bases short, with 19 bases between. Germline CDR1 SQVTM, CDR2 ANQGSEA. The CDR3 DNA sequence: TGCAGCGTTGCAGCGGCCAAACGAGTCCGGACCCAGTACTTC. Translated, it gives CSVAAAKRVRTQYF.

This chain joins TRBV13 and TRBJ1-3, with 7 bases identical to TRBD1. The V gene end was trimmed by 3 bases and the J gene end by 2 bases; junction bases not matched to a gene: 1. CDR1 and CDR2 (germline): PRHDT, FYEKMQ (reference sequence). There are 14 residues in the CDR3. The chain's CDR3 is CASSLGQPGNTIYF. In DNA, the CDR3 is TGTGCCAGCAGCTTGGGACAGCCTGGAAACACCATATATTTT.

This clone occurred once. The chain couples TRBV10-2 to TRBJ2-5; D gene uncertain. Germline loops: CDR1 WSHSY, CDR2 SAAADI. The CDR3 runs 15 residues. The ends were cut back, 0 bases at V and 1 base at J, with 9 bases in the middle. The CDR3 loop reads CASSESFRSQETQYF. CDR3 nucleotides: TGCGCCAGCAGTGAGTCGTTCAGGTCCCAAGAGACCCAGTACTTC.

In nucleotides, the CDR3 is TGTGCCAGCAGTAGAGAAGGGGAACCCTACAATGAGCAGTTCTTC. It encodes CASSREGEPYNEQFF. The J gene is TRBJ2-1, the V gene TRBV27, with TRBD1 as a possible D gene (5 bases). The CDR3 is 15 amino acids. Germline loops: CDR1 MNHEY, CDR2 SMNVEV (reference sequence). Trimming pared 5 bases from V and 2 bases from J, leaving 13 bases between.

V and J are TRBV7-2 and TRBJ2-3; the D gene is possibly TRBD1 (6 bases). Germline CDR1 is SGHTA and CDR2 is FQGNSA. Trimming stripped 5 bases from V and 2 bases from J, with 14 bases between. The CDR3 loop spans 15 amino acids. CDR3 coding DNA: TGTGCCAGCAGCACTTACGGGACACTCACAGATACGCAGTATTTT. It encodes CASSTYGTLTDTQYF. Filled out from reference TRBV7-2 and TRBJ2-3, the complete variable domain reads GAGVSQSPSNKVTEKGKDVELRCDPISGHTALYWYRQSLGQGLEFLIYFQGNSAPDKSGLPSDRFSAERTGGSVSTLTIQRTQQEDSAVYLCASSTYGTLTDTQYFGPGTRLTVL.

This chain connects TRBV19 to TRBJ2-7; 7 bases map to TRBD1. This CDR3 contains 16 residues. V was clipped by 3 bases and J by 5 bases; unmatched bases: 13. Germline V gene lookup returns CDR1 LNHDA and CDR2 SQIVND (reference sequence). The CDR3 DNA reads TGTGCCAGTAGTATCCGAACTCCGACAGGGATCCACGAGCAGTACTTC. This sequence encodes CASSIRTPTGIHEQYF.

The gene calls are TRBV5-4 and TRBJ2-1, with TRBD2 matching over 12 bases. V lost 5 bases, J lost 5 bases, and 5 bases stayed unmatched. The CDR3 spans 15 residues. The germline V gene encodes CDR1 SGHNT and CDR2 YYREEE (reference sequence). CDR3 protein: CASSKTSGGHNEQFF. CDR3 bases: TGTGCCAGCAGTAAGACTAGCGGGGGACACAATGAGCAGTTCTTC.